This entry lists 23 T cell receptor beta chains sequenced from one sample in a study of blood T cell repertoires in COVID-19. Clones were sequenced by immunoSEQ multiplex PCR, and TCRdb holds only the in-frame ones, with some missing. The table has around 250,000 clones, 80% to 85% seen once. The source material was PBMCs or T cells enriched from blood (not recorded which). The receptors derive from a man aged 50-59 years who had recovered from COVID-19.

This clone came up once. This chain connects TRBV28 to TRBJ2-7; TRBD2 is a possible D gene (6 bases). Germline V lookup: CDR1 MDHEN, CDR2 SYDVKM. The V and J ends lost 2 bases and 0 bases respectively, with 17 bases between them. The CDR3 covers 17 residues. As DNA, the CDR3 is TGTGCCAGCAGTTTAGCAGCGGCGGGGCAGGTCTCCTACGAGCAGTACTTC. Protein product: CASSLAAAGQVSYEQYF.

The chain has TRBV7-9 and TRBJ1-6; TRBD1 matches at 7 bases. Per germline, CDR1 SEHNR and CDR2 FQNEAQ (reference sequence). This CDR3 comprises 15 residues. Trimming at V came to 4 bases and at J to 9 bases, leaving 9 bases not matched to a gene. CDR3 protein: CASSSPRGLGSPLHF. The CDR3 DNA sequence: TGTGCCAGCAGCTCCCCCAGGGGGTTAGGTTCACCCCTCCACTTT.

A few counts support this clone. The V and J genes are TRBV27 and TRBJ2-7, with 7 bases that match TRBD2. Germline V gene data show CDR1 as MNHEY and CDR2 as SMNVEV (reference sequence). V shed 8 bases and J 7 bases; nucleotides not matched to a gene: 11. The CDR3 consists of 13 residues. The CDR3 sequence: CASSRASGHEQYF. Written as DNA, the CDR3 is TGTGCCAGCTCCAGGGCTAGCGGACATGAGCAGTACTTC.

The chain joins TRBV27 to TRBJ1-1, with D uncertain. CDR3 size: 13 residues. From germline, CDR1 is MNHEY and CDR2 SMNVEV (reference sequence). The V and J ends lost 3 bases and 0 bases respectively, with 5 bases between them. In nucleotides, the CDR3 is TGTGCCAGCAGTTTCGGTCTGAACACTGAAGCTTTCTTT. Translating it yields CASSFGLNTEAFF.

The V call is TRBV5-1, the J call TRBJ1-2; D not resolved. The germline V gene has CDR1 SGHRS and CDR2 YFSETQ. This CDR3 has 14 amino acids. V shed 3 bases and J shed 3 bases, with 12 bases lying between them. This CDR3 reads CASSSAHLDYGYTF. DNA of the CDR3: TGCGCCAGCAGCTCGGCCCATCTAGACTATGGCTACACCTTC.

V usage is TRBV6-5 and J usage is TRBJ2-7; TRBD1 aligns across 7 bases. The trim removed 6 bases at V and 0 bases at J, leaving 8 bases unmatched. This CDR3 is 15 amino acids long. Germline V gives CDR1 MNHEY, CDR2 SVGAGI. The CDR3: CASRKQGTASYEQYF. The CDR3 DNA is TGTGCCAGCAGAAAACAGGGGACAGCCTCCTACGAGCAGTACTTC.

This clone came up a few times. The V gene is TRBV7-9, the J gene TRBJ1-2; maybe TRBD1 (6 bases). Trimming pared 1 base from V and 7 bases from J, leaving 19 bases between. The CDR3 totals 16 residues. Germline values: CDR1 SEHNR, CDR2 FQNEAQ (reference sequence). The CDR3 region is CASSLVAAGGAGGYTF. In DNA, the CDR3 is TGTGCCAGCAGCTTAGTCGCAGCTGGGGGCGCGGGTGGCTACACCTTC.

The chain is built from TRBV6-4 and TRBJ1-5; D ambiguous. This CDR3 is built from 13 residues. Trimming shortened V by 5 bases and J by 5 bases, and 10 bases separated the two germline ends. Germline CDR1 and CDR2: MRHNA and SNTAGT. CDR3 loop: CASSQTFYQPQHF. Here the CDR3 DNA reads TGTGCCAGCAGTCAGACATTTTATCAGCCCCAGCATTTT.

This chain joins TRBV7-3 and TRBJ1-2; D not resolved. Germline V gene sequence: CDR1 SGHTA, CDR2 FQGTGA. The length of the CDR3 is 12 residues. With 5 bases removed from V and 4 bases from J, the gap between germline ends came to 8 bases. This CDR3 reads CASSASSYGYTF. CDR3 in DNA: TGTGCCAGCAGCGCTAGCAGCTATGGCTACACCTTC.

This chain links TRBV5-5 with TRBJ1-5; the D is unclear. Trimming took off 4 bases at V and 9 bases at J, with 14 bases between the two ends. Looked up from germline, CDR1 is SGHKS and CDR2 is YYEKEE (reference sequence). The CDR3 covers 13 residues. The DNA of the CDR3 is TGTGCCAGCAGCACCGAGGGTTCGTCGCCCCAGCATTTT. Its translation is CASSTEGSSPQHF.

The chain combines TRBV6-5 with TRBJ1-2, with D unclear. Trimming pared 6 bases from V and 7 bases from J, leaving 21 bases between. Germline CDR1 MNHEY, CDR2 SVGAGI. CDR3 length: 15 amino acids. DNA for the CDR3: TGTGCCAGCAGCCCCGTTGACAACCCCCTGGGTGGCTACACCTTC. It is translated as CASSPVDNPLGGYTF.

This clone was picked up a small number of times. The chain combines TRBV19 with TRBJ2-2; D is possibly TRBD1 (6 bases). Trimming removed 7 bases from V and 3 bases from J, with 15 bases in between. The CDR3 runs 15 residues. Germline values: CDR1 LNHDA, CDR2 SQIVND (reference sequence). In nucleotides, the CDR3 is TGTGCCAGTACCCCGCGTGGGGGCTACACCGGGGAGCTGTTTTTT. Its protein product is CASTPRGGYTGELFF.

The J gene is TRBJ2-1, the V gene TRBV7-9; 10 nucleotides align to TRBD1. The CDR3 is 16 amino acids. Germline V gene sequence: CDR1 SEHNR, CDR2 FQNEAQ (reference sequence). V shed 2 bases, J shed 6 bases, and the junction held 7 bases outside the gene matches. The CDR3 loop is CASSLMSGTGVNEQFF. The DNA for the CDR3 is TGTGCCAGCAGCTTAATGAGCGGGACAGGGGTCAATGAGCAGTTCTTC.

This chain uses TRBV24-1 with TRBJ2-3; D is uncertain. Germline V gives CDR1 KGHDR, CDR2 SFDVKD. The V end lost 7 bases, the J end lost 6 bases, and 7 bases lay between the germline ends. There are 11 residues in the CDR3. CDR3 sequence reads: CATSDLDTQYF. CDR3 coding DNA: TGTGCCACCAGCGATCTCGATACGCAGTATTTT.

The chain uses TRBV7-3 and TRBJ2-1; 7 nucleotides agree with TRBD2. J gave up 4 bases and V 3 bases, and 9 bases lay outside the gene matches. CDR3 size: 16 residues. The germline V gene has CDR1 SGHTA and CDR2 FQGTGA. Here the CDR3 reads CASSLREASGYNEQFF. The CDR3 DNA reads as TGTGCCAGCAGCTTGAGAGAGGCTAGCGGTTACAATGAGCAGTTCTTC.

The chain combines TRBV6-5 with TRBJ2-5, with TRBD2 matching 12 bases. Germline CDR1 and CDR2: MNHEY and SVGAGI. V lost 6 bases and J lost 5; bases outside the gene matches: 4. The CDR3 is 14 amino acids. The CDR3 region has the DNA TGTGCCAGCAGACGGACTAGCGGGACTGAGACCCAGTACTTC. Amino acids: CASRRTSGTETQYF.

The chain carries TRBV4-1 and TRBJ2-5, with 15 bases identical to TRBD2. Germline values: CDR1 MGHRA, CDR2 YSYEKL. The CDR3 consists of 18 residues. V shed 4 bases, J shed 0 bases, and the junction held 6 bases outside the gene matches. CDR3 region: CASSPGTSGGHNQETQYF. Here the CDR3 DNA reads TGCGCCAGCAGCCCCGGGACTAGCGGGGGGCATAACCAAGAGACCCAGTACTTC.

The CDR3 spells CASSDTVADYEQYF. The CDR3 region has the DNA TGTGCCAGCAGTGACACTGTAGCGGACTACGAGCAGTACTTC. This rearrangement joins TRBV6-1 to TRBJ2-7; possibly TRBD2 for D (6 bases). Trimming took off 3 bases at V and 3 bases at J, with 12 bases between the two ends. Germline assignment: CDR1 MNHNS and CDR2 SASEGT. This CDR3 contains 14 residues.

The J gene is TRBJ2-7, the V gene TRBV4-3, with 8 bases identical to TRBD1. Germline V CDR1 and CDR2: LGHNA, YSLEER. This CDR3 spans 16 amino acids. V trimming: 0 bases; J trimming: 6 bases; junction bases outside the gene matches: 10. CDR3 amino acids: CASSQDTGGIWREQYF. The CDR3 region has the DNA TGCGCCAGCAGCCAAGATACAGGGGGTATATGGCGCGAGCAGTACTTC.

The gene calls are TRBV19 and TRBJ2-2; possibly TRBD2 for D (5 bases). CDR1 and CDR2 from the germline V gene are LNHDA and SQIVND (reference sequence). The CDR3 sequence is 14 residues long. V dropped 3 bases and J dropped 7 bases, with 12 bases sitting between them. For the CDR3, the DNA is TGTGCCAGTAGTATCGGGGTTGCGGTCGGGGAGCTGTTTTTT. Translated: CASSIGVAVGELFF.

The gene calls are TRBV10-1 and TRBJ2-2; D might be TRBD1 (6 bases). The length of the CDR3 is 13 residues. V lost 9 bases to trimming and J lost 6 bases, with 14 bases between them. CDR1 is WNHNN, CDR2 SYGVQD, per germline (reference sequence). CDR3 region: CASSEGVSGELFF. As DNA, the CDR3 is TGCGCCAGTTCCGAGGGGGTCTCCGGGGAGCTGTTTTTT.

V and J are TRBV7-8 and TRBJ2-7; the D gene is possibly TRBD2 (6 bases). There are 14 residues in the CDR3. V dropped 1 base and J dropped 5 bases, with 12 bases sitting between them. Looked up from germline, CDR1 is SGHVS and CDR2 is FQNEAQ. CDR3 DNA: TGTGCCAGCAGCTTAGGAGGGAGGTCGGACGAGCAGTACTTC. Protein product: CASSLGGRSDEQYF.

The chain recombines TRBV5-4 with TRBJ1-4; 9 bases match TRBD1. The CDR3 is made up of 16 amino acids. Germline trimming cut 4 bases from V and 8 bases from J; bases unmatched to any gene: 12. The V gene's germline CDR1 is SGHNT and CDR2 YYREEE (reference sequence). The CDR3 region is CASSRMMDRGSEKLFF. DNA for the CDR3: TGTGCCAGCAGCCGCATGATGGACAGGGGTTCCGAAAAACTGTTTTTT.